The rows below give T cell receptor beta chains drawn from one sample of a study of T cell responses to AZD1222 COVID-19 vaccine. Profiling relied on immunoSEQ multiplex PCR, and the TCRdb table lists in-frame clones only, not all of them. The repertoire holds over 70,000 clones, with approximately 86% as singletons. The source was peripheral blood, collected on day 0 of MenACWY control vaccination. The origin of the receptors is an adult in good health. CDR3s include the opening cysteine and the closing phenylalanine or tryptophan. Fields, in order: D gene, J gene, V gene, clone size, CDR3 DNA, CDR3 protein. A D gene is named only where the DNA matches it firmly. Some rows have no size entry. The others give once, few or many, or a class for an expanded clone.

TRBD1,TRBJ2-7,TRBV7-2,-,TGTGCCAGCAGCTTGAGGACAGGGAATAACGAGCAGTACTTC,CASSLRTGNNEQYF
-,TRBJ1-5,TRBV4-2,-,TGTGCCAGCAGCCCGGGAGGGAATCAGCCCCAGCATTTT,CASSPGGNQPQHF
TRBD1,TRBJ1-6,TRBV5-4,-,TGTGCCAGCAGCCAACAACAGGGGACGAATTCACCCCTCCACTTT,CASSQQQGTNSPLHF
-,TRBJ2-1,TRBV2,-,TGTGCCAGCTTAGGAGACCTCTCCTACAATGAGCAGTTCTTC,CASLGDLSYNEQFF
TRBD2,TRBJ2-7,TRBV19,-,TGTGCCAGTAGCACTACGGGAGGGGTTACGACCTACGAGCAGTACTTC,CASSTTGGVTTYEQYF
-,TRBJ1-1,TRBV7-2,-,TGTGCCAGCAGCTTACCGGGCGCACGGAACACTGAAGCTTTCTTT,CASSLPGARNTEAFF
-,TRBJ2-5,TRBV5-4,-,TGTGCCAGCAGCTTGGCCGGTAGCAGAGGAGAGACCCAGTACTTC,CASSLAGSRGETQYF
TRBD1,TRBJ1-2,TRBV19,-,TGTGCCAGTACCGGCGGGGGACAGGGCCTCAACTATGGCTACACCTTC,CASTGGGQGLNYGYTF
-,TRBJ2-7,TRBV7-2,-,TGTGCCAGCAGCTTAGACCGGGGGCTAGCGAGTTCCTACGAGCAGTACTTC,CASSLDRGLASSYEQYF
TRBD1,TRBJ1-5,TRBV2,-,TGTGCCAGCAGAGCACACAGGGGCGAGAGCAATCAGCCCCAGCATTTT,CASRAHRGESNQPQHF
-,TRBJ1-1,TRBV19,-,TGTGCCAGTAGGCAAATCCGGGACACTAATGAAGCTTTCTTT,CASRQIRDTNEAFF
TRBD1,TRBJ1-5,TRBV27,once,TGTGCCAGCAGTTTATCGTGGACAGGTGGTCAGCCCCAGCATTTT,CASSLSWTGGQPQHF
-,TRBJ2-2,TRBV5-1,few,TGCGCCAGCAGCTCCTTAAACACCGGGGAGCTGTTTTTT,CASSSLNTGELFF
-,TRBJ1-1,TRBV18,-,TGTGCCAGCTCGGCGGGCTCGGGACAAAATAGTGAAGCTTTCTTT,CASSAGSGQNSEAFF
-,TRBJ1-6,TRBV19,few,TGTGCCAGTAGTTTACGTCCCCGGGAGGAGCGGTCACCCCTCCACTTT,CASSLRPREERSPLHF
-,TRBJ2-7,TRBV9,once,TGTGCCAGCTCGGACAGAGTCTCCTACGAGCAGTACTTC,CASSDRVSYEQYF
-,TRBJ1-5,TRBV24-1,-,TGTGCCACCAGCGCAAGTTGGGGACCGGTCCGCAATCAGCCCCAGCATTTT,CATSASWGPVRNQPQHF
-,TRBJ1-1,TRBV7-9,-,TGTGCCAGCAGCTTACCGATCCCTGAAGCTTTCTTT,CASSLPIPEAFF
TRBD1,TRBJ1-2,TRBV3-1/TRBV3-2,-,TGTGCCAGCAGCCAAGCGAGACAGGGCTATGGCTACACCTTC,CASSQARQGYGYTF
-,TRBJ2-5,TRBV5-4,-,TGTGCCAGCAGCTACGGGGGTAGTCAAGAGACCCAGTACTTC,CASSYGGSQETQYF
-,TRBJ2-7,TRBV11-2,-,TGTGCCAGCAGCTTAGATCCCACGGGGGCTGCCGAGCAGTACTTC,CASSLDPTGAAEQYF
TRBD1,TRBJ1-2,TRBV14,-,TGTGCCAGCAGCCCGACAGGGTATAACGGCTACACCTTC,CASSPTGYNGYTF
-,TRBJ1-1,TRBV30,-,TGTGCCTGGAGTAAGCAATTTTCGGGTATCACTGAAGCTTTCTTT,CAWSKQFSGITEAFF